The entry that follows covers one TCR beta chain sequence. The data were taken from a study of blood T cell repertoires in COVID-19. Study at large: The United States, Italy and Spain were the sources of the acute and convalescent COVID-19 samples.

Under the authors' procedure: Counts of nucleated cells, estimated from reference gene primer amplification, were obtained. Using immunoSEQ multiplex PCR, the repertoire was profiled, and TCRdb retains in-frame clones only, with some absent. Clone size and V and J calls were adopted from that table, with D and trimming inferred from the DNA. This repertoire shows 250,000 to 300,000 clones, around 86% found once; its top ten account for over 2.5%. The germline V gene encodes CDR1 MDHEN and CDR2 SYDVKM. V shed 7 bases and J 7 bases; nucleotides not matched to a gene: 10. The CDR3 contains 14 residues. Source material: peripheral blood. The receptor was isolated from a woman between 55 and 75 years old with active or convalescent COVID-19. The V call is TRBV28, the J call TRBJ1-2; TRBD1 aligns across 9 bases. The CDR3 DNA reads as TGTGCCAGCAAGTCGGGACAGGGTGACGTTGGCTACACCTTC. Protein: CASKSGQGDVGYTF.